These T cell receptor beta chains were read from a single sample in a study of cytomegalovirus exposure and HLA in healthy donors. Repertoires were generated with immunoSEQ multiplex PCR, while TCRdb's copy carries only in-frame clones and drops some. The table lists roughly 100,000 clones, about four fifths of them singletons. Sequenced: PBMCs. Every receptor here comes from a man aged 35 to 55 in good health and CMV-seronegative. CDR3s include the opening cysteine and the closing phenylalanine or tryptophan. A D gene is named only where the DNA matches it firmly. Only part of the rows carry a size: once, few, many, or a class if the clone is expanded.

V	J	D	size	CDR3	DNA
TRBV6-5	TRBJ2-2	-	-	CASSYSSAYTGELFF	TGTGCCAGCAGTTATTCCAGCGCTTACACCGGGGAGCTGTTTTTT
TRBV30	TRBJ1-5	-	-	CAFTDTHSNQPQHF	TGTGCCTTTACGGACACACATAGCAATCAGCCCCAGCATTTT
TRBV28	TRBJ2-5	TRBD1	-	CASSPARDRVQETQYF	TGTGCCAGCAGTCCAGCCCGGGACAGGGTCCAAGAGACCCAGTACTTC
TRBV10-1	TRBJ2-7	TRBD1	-	CASTGTGDEQYF	TGCGCCAGCACCGGGACAGGGGACGAGCAGTACTTC
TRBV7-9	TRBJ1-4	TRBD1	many	CASSLGRDRANEKLFF	TGTGCCAGCAGCTTAGGCCGGGACAGGGCTAATGAAAAACTGTTTTTT
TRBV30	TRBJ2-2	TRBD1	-	CASRPGTGVPTGELFF	TGTGCCTCCCGGCCGGGGACAGGGGTCCCCACCGGGGAGCTGTTTTTT
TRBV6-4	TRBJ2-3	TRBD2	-	CASSVVAGGTDTQYF	TGTGCCAGCAGTGTAGTAGCGGGAGGCACAGATACGCAGTATTTT
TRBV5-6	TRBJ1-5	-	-	CASSPGHGGQPQHF	TGTGCCAGCAGCCCCGGACACGGCGGACAGCCCCAGCATTTT
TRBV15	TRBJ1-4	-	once	CATSRAGDLEKLFF	TGTGCCACCAGCAGAGCGGGGGATTTGGAAAAACTGTTTTTT
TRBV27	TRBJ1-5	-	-	CASSLGGYGSQPQHF	TGTGCCAGCAGTTTAGGGGGGTATGGTAGTCAGCCCCAGCATTTT
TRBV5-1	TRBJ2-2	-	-	CASSLVRIRANTGELFF	TGCGCCAGCAGCTTGGTACGAATACGAGCGAACACCGGGGAGCTGTTTTTT
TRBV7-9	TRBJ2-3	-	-	CASSLARQVRMDTQYF	TGTGCCAGCAGCTTAGCCAGGCAAGTTCGAATGGATACGCAGTATTTT
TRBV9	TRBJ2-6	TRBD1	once	CASSHTTGSGANVLTF	TGTGCCAGCAGCCACACGACAGGGTCTGGGGCCAACGTCCTGACTTTC
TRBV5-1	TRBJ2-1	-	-	CASSLVPESSYNEQFF	TGCGCCAGCAGCTTGGTTCCTGAGAGCTCCTACAATGAGCAGTTCTTC
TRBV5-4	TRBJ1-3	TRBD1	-	CASSERGGQGMRGNTIYF	TGTGCCAGCAGCGAACGTGGGGGACAGGGGATGAGAGGAAACACCATATATTTT
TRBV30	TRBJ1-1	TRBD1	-	CAWGRGTEKNTEAFF	TGTGCCTGGGGGAGAGGGACAGAAAAAAACACTGAAGCTTTCTTT
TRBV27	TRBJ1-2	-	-	CASSLLPGTYGYTF	TGTGCCAGCAGTTTATTACCAGGAACCTATGGCTACACCTTC
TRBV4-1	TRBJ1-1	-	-	CASSHQWGDPTEAFF	TGCGCCAGCAGCCACCAATGGGGGGACCCCACTGAAGCTTTCTTT
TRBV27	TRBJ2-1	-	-	CASSLSAQGNEQFF	TGTGCCAGCAGTTTATCCGCCCAGGGGAATGAGCAGTTCTTC
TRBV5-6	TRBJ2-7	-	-	CASSLVRRRSSYEQYF	TGTGCCAGCAGCTTGGTCCGCAGGAGGAGCTCCTACGAGCAGTACTTC
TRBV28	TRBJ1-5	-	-	CASTGSRGRHQPQHF	TGTGCCAGCACCGGTTCCAGGGGCCGCCATCAGCCCCAGCATTTT
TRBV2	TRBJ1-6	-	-	CASKERAQGNSPLHF	TGTGCCAGCAAGGAGAGGGCCCAAGGGAATTCACCCCTCCACTTT
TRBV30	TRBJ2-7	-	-	CAWTGKYEQYF	TGTGCCTGGACAGGGAAATACGAGCAGTACTTC
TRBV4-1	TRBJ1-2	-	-	CASSQDWTVYGYTF	TGCGCCAGCAGCCAAGATTGGACTGTCTATGGCTACACCTTC
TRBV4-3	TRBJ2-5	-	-	CASSPRMGGYQETQYF	TGCGCCAGCAGCCCACGAATGGGGGGTTATCAAGAGACCCAGTACTTC
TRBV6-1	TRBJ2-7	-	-	CASAVASSYEQYF	TGTGCCTCAGCGGTAGCGAGCTCCTACGAGCAGTACTTC
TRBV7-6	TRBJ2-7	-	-	CASSLGGQKIYEQYF	TGTGCCAGCAGCTTAGGAGGACAGAAGATCTACGAGCAGTACTTC
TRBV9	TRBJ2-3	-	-	CASKGDTDTQYF	TGTGCCAGCAAAGGAGACACAGATACGCAGTATTTT
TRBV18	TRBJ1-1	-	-	CASSQTGRTEAFF	TGTGCCAGCTCACAAACAGGTCGCACTGAAGCTTTCTTT
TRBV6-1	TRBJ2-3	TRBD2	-	CASRKAGDTDTQYF	TGTGCCAGCAGAAAAGCGGGGGACACAGATACGCAGTATTTT
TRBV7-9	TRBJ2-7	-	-	CASSPMRGEQYF	TGTGCCAGCAGCCCGATGAGAGGCGAGCAGTACTTC
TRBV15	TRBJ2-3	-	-	CATSRDGGKRTSTDTQYF	TGTGCCACCAGCAGAGATGGTGGAAAGCGGACCAGCACAGATACGCAGTATTTT
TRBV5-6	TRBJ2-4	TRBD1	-	CASSIQGQSNIQYF	TGTGCCAGCAGCATACAGGGACAGTCAAACATTCAGTACTTC
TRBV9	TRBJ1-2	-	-	CASSAEDGLYGYTF	TGTGCCAGCAGCGCGGAGGACGGACTCTATGGCTACACCTTC
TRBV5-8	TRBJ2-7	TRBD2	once	CASSLANSGLAGFEQYF	TGTGCCAGCAGCTTGGCCAATTCGGGACTAGCGGGATTCGAGCAGTACTTC
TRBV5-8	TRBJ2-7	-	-	CASTRRSEQYF	TGTGCCAGCACCAGGAGGTCCGAGCAGTACTTC
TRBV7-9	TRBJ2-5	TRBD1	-	CASTERQGARETQYF	TGTGCCAGCACCGAGAGACAGGGGGCGCGGGAGACCCAGTACTTC
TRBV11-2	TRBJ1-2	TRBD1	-	CASSLRTGTNYGYTF	TGTGCCAGCAGCCTTCGGACAGGAACAAACTATGGCTACACCTTC
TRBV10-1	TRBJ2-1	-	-	CASSDPGSGSSYNEQFF	TGCGCCAGCAGTGACCCGGGGTCCGGCAGCTCCTACAATGAGCAGTTCTTC
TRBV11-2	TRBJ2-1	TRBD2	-	CASSSPLAGGQQFF	TGTGCCAGCAGCTCCCCACTAGCGGGGGGGCAACAGTTCTTC
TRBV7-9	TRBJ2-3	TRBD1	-	CASSVTSFRDREPDTQYF	TGTGCCAGCAGCGTCACTTCTTTCCGGGACAGGGAACCAGATACGCAGTATTTT
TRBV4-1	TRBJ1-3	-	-	CASTSLGREDGNTIYF	TGCGCCAGCACCTCCTTGGGCAGGGAAGATGGAAACACCATATATTTT
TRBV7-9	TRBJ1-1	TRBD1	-	CASSLTGGNLEAFF	TGTGCCAGCAGCTTGACAGGGGGAAACCTTGAAGCTTTCTTT
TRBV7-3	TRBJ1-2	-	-	CASSQVYGYTF	TGTGCCAGCAGCCAGGTCTATGGCTACACCTTC
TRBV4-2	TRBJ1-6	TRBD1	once	CASSRNRGTGNSPLHF	TGTGCCAGCAGCCGAAACAGGGGAACGGGTAATTCACCCCTCCACTTT
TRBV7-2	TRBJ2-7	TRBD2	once	CASSSGLAGGRYEQYF	TGTGCCAGCAGCTCCGGACTAGCGGGAGGGCGCTACGAGCAGTACTTC
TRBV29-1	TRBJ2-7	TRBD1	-	CSAKTGLTRDYEQYF	TGCAGCGCAAAGACAGGGTTAACTCGGGACTACGAGCAGTACTTC
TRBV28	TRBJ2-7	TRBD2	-	CASSRIGEGKSYEQYF	TGTGCCAGCAGTCGGATAGGGGAGGGGAAGTCCTACGAGCAGTACTTC
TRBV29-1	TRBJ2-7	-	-	CSVIGGEQYF	TGCAGCGTTATCGGCGGCGAGCAGTACTTC
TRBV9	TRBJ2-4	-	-	CASSVAQGRDIQYF	TGTGCCAGCAGCGTAGCTCAAGGGCGGGACATTCAGTACTTC
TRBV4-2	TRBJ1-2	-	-	CASSQERGGRNYGYTF	TGTGCCAGCAGCCAAGAGAGGGGGGGGCGAAACTATGGCTACACCTTC
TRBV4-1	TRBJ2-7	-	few	CASSYNAQGGEQYF	TGCGCCAGCAGCTACAATGCGCAGGGCGGCGAGCAGTACTTC
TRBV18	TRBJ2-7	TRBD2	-	CASSPAGGTYEQYF	TGTGCCAGCTCACCAGCGGGAGGAACCTACGAGCAGTACTTC
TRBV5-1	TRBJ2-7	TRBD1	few	CASQGTGSYEQYF	TGCGCCAGTCAGGGGACAGGCTCCTACGAGCAGTACTTC
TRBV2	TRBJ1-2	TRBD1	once	CASSTTQGSGYTF	TGTGCCAGCAGTACAACACAGGGGAGCGGCTACACCTTC
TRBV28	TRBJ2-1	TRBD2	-	CASSSGIAGANEQFF	TGTGCCAGCAGTTCGGGAATAGCGGGGGCCAATGAGCAGTTCTTC
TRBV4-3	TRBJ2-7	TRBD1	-	CASSQDGTGIYEQYF	TGCGCCAGCAGCCAAGATGGGACAGGGATCTACGAGCAGTACTTC